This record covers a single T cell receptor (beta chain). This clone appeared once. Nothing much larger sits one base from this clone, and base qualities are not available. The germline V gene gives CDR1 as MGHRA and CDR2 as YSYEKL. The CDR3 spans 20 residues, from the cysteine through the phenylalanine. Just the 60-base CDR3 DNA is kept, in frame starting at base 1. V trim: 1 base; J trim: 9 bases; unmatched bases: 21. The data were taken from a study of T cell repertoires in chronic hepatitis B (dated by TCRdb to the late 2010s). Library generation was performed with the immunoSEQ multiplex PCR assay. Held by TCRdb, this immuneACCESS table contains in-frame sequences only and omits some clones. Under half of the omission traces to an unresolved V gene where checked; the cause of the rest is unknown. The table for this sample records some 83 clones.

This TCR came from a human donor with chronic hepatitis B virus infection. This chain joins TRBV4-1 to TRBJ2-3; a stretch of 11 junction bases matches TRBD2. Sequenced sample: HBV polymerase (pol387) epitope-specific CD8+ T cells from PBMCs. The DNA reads TGCGCCAGCAGCCAAGCCCGACCCGGGACTAGCGGAGCCCGCATGGTGACGCAGTATTTT. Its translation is CASSQARPGTSGARMVTQYF.